Shown below are 29 T cell receptor beta chains from a single sample sequenced in a study of CD8 T cells in Susac syndrome. An input of roughly 0.5 to 1 ug of RNA was subjected to reverse transcription using random hexamers. TCRdb re-called the immunoSEQ multiplex PCR reads with MiXCR, one entry per CDR3 protein. The sample yields 200,000 or so distinct CDR3 sequences, 90% to 95% seen once. What was sequenced was CD8+ T cells from PBMCs. Every receptor here comes from a human donor with multiple sclerosis.

A few counts support this clonotype. This sequence joins TRBV19 and TRBJ1-1, with unresolved D. V lost 7 bases and J 6 bases, leaving 12 bases between the germline ends. CDR1 is LNHDA and CDR2 is SQIVND in the germline V gene (reference sequence). The CDR3 sequence is 12 residues long. In DNA, the CDR3 is TGTGCCAGTACGGATCGGAATGCTGAAGCTTTCTTT. Its protein is CASTDRNAEAFF. Filled out from reference TRBV19 and TRBJ1-1, the complete variable domain reads DGGITQSPKYLFRKEGQNVTLSCEQNLNHDAMYWYRQDPGQGLRLIYYSQIVNDFQKGDIAEGYSVSREKKESFPLTVTSAQKNPTAFYLCASTDRNAEAFFGQGTRLTVV.

The V gene is TRBV11-1, the J gene TRBJ2-2; the D gene is possibly TRBD1 (5 bases). Germline V gene lookup returns CDR1 SGHAT and CDR2 FQDESV (reference sequence). Trimming removed 5 bases from V and 4 bases from J, with 11 bases in between. The CDR3 has 14 residues. The CDR3 bases are TGTGCCAGCAGCCATCCTGACAGCACCGGGGAGCTGTTTTTT. Encoded protein: CASSHPDSTGELFF.

J is TRBJ1-4 and V is TRBV5-6; the match to TRBD1 covers 8 bases. The CDR3 runs to 14 residues. Germline loops: CDR1 SGHDT, CDR2 YYEEEE. The ends lost 1 base at V and 7 bases at J; junction bases unmatched: 3. The CDR3 region has the DNA TGTGCCAGCAGCTTGAGCAGGGGGCTTGAAAAACTGTTTTTT. Translated: CASSLSRGLEKLFF.

The J gene is TRBJ2-4, the V gene TRBV20-1, with TRBD2 matching over 10 bases. Per germline, CDR1 DFQATT and CDR2 SNEGSKA (reference sequence). The CDR3 runs 15 residues. Trimming removed 5 bases from V and 8 bases from J; junction bases left unmatched: 12. CDR3 bases: TGCAGTGCTCCTAATCGAGCGGGAGGGCTGTACATTCAGTACTTC. Its protein product is CSAPNRAGGLYIQYF.

This chain connects TRBV28 to TRBJ2-1; D tentatively fits TRBD1 or TRBD2 (5 bases each). The ends were cut back, 3 bases at V and 10 bases at J, with 16 bases in the middle. This CDR3 comprises 14 residues. Germline assignment: CDR1 MDHEN and CDR2 SYDVKM. The chain's CDR3 is CASSFAGTSDEQFF. CDR3 bases: TGTGCCAGCAGTTTTGCAGGGACGAGTGACGAGCAGTTCTTC.

The V gene is TRBV19, the J gene TRBJ1-1; D gene unclear. V lost 5 bases to trimming and J lost 6 bases, with 10 bases between them. The V gene's germline CDR1 is LNHDA and CDR2 SQIVND (reference sequence). CDR3 size: 12 residues. CDR3 bases: TGTGCCAGTAGTGCCGACGATGCTGAAGCTTTCTTT. It is translated as CASSADDAEAFF.

This sequence joins TRBV13 and TRBJ1-1, with TRBD1 matching 9 bases. This CDR3 region has 15 residues. The V gene end was trimmed by 5 bases and the J gene end by 6 bases; junction bases not matched to a gene: 10. CDR1 and CDR2 from the germline V gene are PRHDT and FYEKMQ (reference sequence). CDR3 sequence: CASSHPGQGGAEAFF. CDR3 DNA: TGTGCCAGCAGCCACCCGGGACAGGGAGGGGCTGAAGCTTTCTTT.

The V gene is TRBV12-3 or TRBV12-4, the J gene TRBJ1-1, with TRBD1 matching 7 bases. V lost 6 bases, J lost 10 bases, and 14 bases stayed unmatched. The CDR3 sequence is 14 residues long. CDR3 loop: CASSPRGDLPVAFF. In nucleotides, the CDR3 is TGTGCCAGCAGCCCCAGGGGGGACCTACCCGTAGCTTTCTTT.

V and J are TRBV19 and TRBJ1-5; D ambiguous. V gave up 9 bases and J gave up 6 bases, with 12 bases separating them. The CDR3 spans 12 residues. Germline V gene data show CDR1 as LNHDA and CDR2 as SQIVND (reference sequence). CDR3 coding DNA: TGTGCCAGCAGTCCGGGGATTCAGCCCCAGCATTTT. Translating it yields CASSPGIQPQHF.

V and J are TRBV9 and TRBJ2-7, with TRBD1 matching over 7 bases. CDR3 length: 14 residues. Germline lookup yields CDR1 SGDLS and CDR2 YYNGEE. The V and J ends lost 4 bases and 2 bases, in that order; junction bases with no gene match: 6. CDR3 coding DNA: TGTGCCAGCAGCTTTGGGACAGACCCCTACGAGCAGTACTTC. It is translated as CASSFGTDPYEQYF.

The V gene is TRBV5-8, the J gene TRBJ1-1; D is unclear. CDR1 and CDR2 (germline): SGHTS, YDEGEE. V was shortened by 4 bases and J by 1 base, with 8 bases between the two germline ends. There are 13 residues in the CDR3. The CDR3 DNA sequence: TGTGCCAGCAGCCGGTGGGGGAACACTGAAGCTTTCTTT. Translation gives CASSRWGNTEAFF.

The chain recombines TRBV7-9 with TRBJ2-3; possibly TRBD2 for D (5 bases). The germline gives CDR1 SEHNR, CDR2 FQNEAQ (reference sequence). V gave up 5 bases and J gave up 6 bases, with 21 bases separating them. This CDR3 is 16 amino acids long. Here the CDR3 DNA reads TGTGCCAGCAGCGGTTATAGCGCGACGGCAAGGGATACGCAGTATTTT. It specifies CASSGYSATARDTQYF.

V usage is TRBV15 and J usage is TRBJ2-7, with D possibly TRBD2 on 5 matching bases. The V gene lost 4 bases and the J gene lost 4 bases, with 17 bases spanning the gap. Germline values: CDR1 LNHNV, CDR2 YYDKDF (reference sequence). This CDR3 is built from 15 residues. The CDR3 DNA sequence: TGTGCCACCAGCATCGCGAGACTATCATCTTACGAGCAGTACTTC. Translation: CATSIARLSSYEQYF.

The chain carries TRBV4-2 and TRBJ1-2, with 8 bases matching TRBD1. The CDR3 runs to 17 residues. CDR1 is LGHNA, CDR2 YNFKEQ, per germline. The trim removed 4 bases at V and 4 bases at J, leaving 14 bases unmatched. The CDR3 protein is CASSPAPGQEAFYGYTF. CDR3 coding DNA: TGTGCCAGCAGCCCAGCTCCGGGACAGGAGGCCTTCTATGGCTACACCTTC.

This chain joins TRBV12-3 or TRBV12-4 and TRBJ2-3; no clear D. The CDR3 loop spans 14 amino acids. V was cut by 5 bases and J by 4 bases, with 13 bases left in between. The CDR3 sequence: CASSPSERPDTQYF. The CDR3 coding sequence is TGTGCCAGCAGTCCCTCGGAGAGACCAGATACGCAGTATTTT.

This chain connects TRBV23-1 to TRBJ2-7; 10 nucleotides match TRBD1. TRBV23-1 falls under the ORF class, with uncertain function. The CDR3 loop spans 22 amino acids. V was pared by 3 bases and J by 3 bases, with 26 bases of the junction left unmatched. CDR3 bases: TGCGCCAGCAGTCAGAGGCGGACCGCGGGACAGGGGAGGGCCCCTAAAGACTACGAGCAGTACTTC. Translated: CASSQRRTAGQGRAPKDYEQYF.

V gene TRBV7-9 combines with J gene TRBJ2-7; TRBD1 matches 10 bases. Germline CDR1 SEHNR, CDR2 FQNEAQ (reference sequence). The V and J ends lost 5 bases and 5 bases, in that order; junction bases with no gene match: 12. This CDR3 spans 16 amino acids. Written as DNA, the CDR3 is TGTGCCAGCAGCACTACCTCCGGGACAGGGGAGGACGAGCAGTACTTC. This codes for CASSTTSGTGEDEQYF.

The chain uses TRBV12-3 or TRBV12-4 and TRBJ2-1, with unresolved D. Trimming took 4 bases from V and 6 from J, leaving 16 bases between them. The CDR3 contains 15 residues. This CDR3 is CASSSGLVLPNEQFF. The CDR3, as DNA: TGTGCCAGCAGTTCCGGTCTAGTACTCCCCAATGAGCAGTTCTTC.

The gene calls are TRBV9 and TRBJ2-7; D is unclear. CDR3 length: 15 residues. The ends were cut back, 0 bases at V and 0 bases at J, with 10 bases in the middle. CDR1 SGDLS and CDR2 YYNGEE come from the germline V gene. CDR3 protein: CASSVEYGLSYEQYF. The CDR3 DNA is TGTGCCAGCAGCGTAGAGTACGGTCTCTCCTACGAGCAGTACTTC.

This clonotype was seen a single time. The chain carries TRBV7-2 and TRBJ1-2; 7 nucleotides line up with TRBD1. CDR3 length: 13 amino acids. Germline loops: CDR1 SGHTA, CDR2 FQGNSA. The V and J ends lost 11 bases and 1 base, in that order; junction bases with no gene match: 7. The CDR3 DNA sequence: TGTGCCGTCACGGGGACAGTTAACTATGGCTACACCTTC. It yields the protein CAVTGTVNYGYTF.

The chain joins TRBV12-3 or TRBV12-4 to TRBJ1-2; D uncertain. The CDR3 has 11 residues. Trimming took off 5 bases at V and 6 bases at J, with 7 bases between the two ends. CDR3 in DNA: TGTGCCAGCAGTACCAGCGATGGCTACACCTTC. It codes for CASSTSDGYTF.

The chain is built from TRBV28 and TRBJ1-2; 7 nucleotides line up with TRBD1. The junction had 7 bases not matched to a gene; V was cut back by 2 bases and J by 4 bases. The CDR3 covers 15 residues. Germline lookup yields CDR1 MDHEN and CDR2 SYDVKM. In DNA form, the CDR3 reads TGTGCCAGCAGTTTAAATCCGGGACAGTTCTATGGCTACACCTTC. Protein sequence: CASSLNPGQFYGYTF.

The J gene is TRBJ1-2, the V gene TRBV4-3, with 8 nucleotides matching TRBD1. V lost 0 bases and J lost 4; bases outside the gene matches: 13. The length of the CDR3 is 18 residues. The germline gives CDR1 LGHNA, CDR2 YSLEER. In DNA form, the CDR3 reads TGCGCCAGCAGCCAAGATCAGGTAGCAGGGGGCGCGAGCTATGGCTACACCTTC. It encodes CASSQDQVAGGASYGYTF.

This clonotype was seen a few times. This chain uses TRBV7-9 with TRBJ2-5, with 10 bases aligning to TRBD1. V was clipped by 4 bases and J by 2 bases; unmatched bases: 4. Germline CDR1 reads SEHNR; CDR2 reads FQNEAQ (reference sequence). The CDR3 has 15 residues. The CDR3 DNA follows: TGTGCCAGCAGCTCTTTGGGACAGGGGCAAGAGACCCAGTACTTC. Amino acid sequence: CASSSLGQGQETQYF.

This chain uses TRBV6-2 or TRBV6-3 with TRBJ1-5; D is unclear. Germline assignment: CDR1 MNHEY and CDR2 SVGEGT. Trimming left V 3 bases short and J 6 bases short, with 15 bases between. The CDR3 runs to 15 residues. This CDR3 is CASSYLREIGQPQHF. In DNA, the CDR3 is TGTGCCAGCAGTTATCTGAGGGAAATTGGTCAGCCCCAGCATTTT.

CDR3 nucleotides: TGCAGTGCTAGTGGGTATAGCGGGAAACTGTACCAAGAGACCCAGTACTTC. It yields the protein CSASGYSGKLYQETQYF. J is TRBJ2-5 and V is TRBV20-1, with 8 bases aligning to TRBD2. The V gene's germline CDR1 is DFQATT and CDR2 SNEGSKA (reference sequence). The CDR3 consists of 17 residues. V lost 3 bases to trimming and J lost 0 bases; unmatched junction nucleotides: 12.

The chain carries TRBV18 and TRBJ1-2; 8 bases align to TRBD1. The CDR3 length is 16 residues. Unmatched junction bases numbered 7, after V lost 3 bases and J lost 1 base. Germline V CDR1 and CDR2: KGHSH, LQKENI. CDR3 residues: CASSPDLDRDNYGYTF. CDR3 sequence (DNA): TGTGCCAGCTCACCCGACTTGGACAGGGATAACTATGGCTACACCTTC. The full variable domain, its missing parts supplied by reference TRBV18 and TRBJ1-2, is NAGVMQNPRHLVRRRGQEARLRCSPMKGHSHVYWYRQLPEEGLKFMVYLQKENIIDESGMPKERFSAEFPKEGPSILRIQQVVRGDSAAYFCASSPDLDRDNYGYTFGSGTRLTVV.

The rearrangement joins TRBV4-1 to TRBJ2-1, with 14 bases aligning to TRBD2. The CDR3 is made up of 16 amino acids. V was clipped by 3 bases and J by 8 bases; unmatched bases: 6. CDR1 MGHRA and CDR2 YSYEKL come from the germline V gene. In DNA form, the CDR3 reads TGCGCCAGCAGCCACCCGACTAGCGGGGGGGCCTATGAGCAGTTCTTC. Its protein product is CASSHPTSGGAYEQFF.

The chain is built from TRBV27 and TRBJ2-3, with 8 bases aligning to TRBD2. J was trimmed by 8 bases and V by 5 bases; bases with no gene match: 21. This CDR3 region has 18 residues. Germline V gene sequence: CDR1 MNHEY, CDR2 SMNVEV (reference sequence). The CDR3 loop reads CASSPFSGSGTAVGTQYF. The CDR3 DNA reads as TGTGCCAGCAGTCCCTTCAGCGGGAGTGGGACCGCGGTCGGTACGCAGTATTTT.